The 21 T cell receptor beta chains below come from one sample, sequenced in a study of cytomegalovirus exposure and HLA in healthy donors. This PCR relied on a set of 60 Vbeta primers and 13 Jbeta primers. The table came from immunoSEQ multiplex PCR; TCRdb's copy has only in-frame clones and leaves some out. This repertoire shows roughly 160,000 clones, around 80% found once; its top ten account for 1%. Sequenced input: PBMCs. These receptors were collected from a woman in her forties or fifties in good health and CMV-seropositive.

The chain couples TRBV4-3 to TRBJ1-2; 9 nucleotides agree with TRBD1. The germline CDR1 and CDR2 sequences are LGHNA and YSLEER. The CDR3 consists of 15 residues. V shed 0 bases, J shed 5 bases, and the junction held 4 bases outside the gene matches. CDR3 DNA: TGCGCCAGCAGCCAAGATGGACAGGGGATGTATGGCTACACCTTC. Translated, it gives CASSQDGQGMYGYTF.

The rearrangement links TRBV6-1 to TRBJ2-7, with 9 positions matching TRBD1. This CDR3 contains 15 residues. Per germline, CDR1 MNHNS and CDR2 SASEGT. V was clipped by 2 bases and J by 3 bases; unmatched bases: 5. The CDR3 loop is CASSERDRVSYEQYF. The CDR3 DNA follows: TGTGCCAGCAGTGAAAGGGACAGGGTAAGCTACGAGCAGTACTTC.

The genes are TRBV7-8 and TRBJ2-1; D might be TRBD2 (6 bases). Trimming left V 3 bases short and J 2 bases short, with 8 bases between. The CDR3 totals 14 residues. CDR1 and CDR2 (germline): SGHVS, FQNEAQ. The chain's CDR3 is CASSLAGPYNEQFF. In DNA, the CDR3 is TGTGCCAGCAGCTTGGCGGGGCCCTACAATGAGCAGTTCTTC.

The gene calls are TRBV19 and TRBJ2-3; 9 nucleotides align to TRBD1. From germline, CDR1 is LNHDA and CDR2 SQIVND (reference sequence). V lost 6 bases, J lost 0 bases, and 1 base stayed unmatched. The CDR3 sequence is 14 residues long. The DNA of the CDR3 is TGTGCCAGTAGCGACAGGGGGAGCACAGATACGCAGTATTTT. It translates to CASSDRGSTDTQYF.

V gene TRBV5-1 combines with J gene TRBJ1-1; unclear D gene. The ends were cut back, 0 bases at V and 2 bases at J, with 8 bases in the middle. The CDR3 runs to 14 residues. CDR1 is SGHRS, CDR2 YFSETQ, per germline. CDR3 loop: CASSLDPSNTEAFF. The CDR3, as DNA: TGCGCCAGCAGCTTGGACCCGAGCAACACTGAAGCTTTCTTT.

The J gene is TRBJ1-2, the V gene TRBV15; 7 nucleotides agree with TRBD1. CDR1 is LNHNV, CDR2 YYDKDF, per germline (reference sequence). The CDR3 runs to 17 residues. Unmatched junction bases numbered 16, after V lost 1 base and J lost 8 bases. The CDR3 protein is CATSRGGSRGRWEGYTF. In DNA, the CDR3 is TGTGCCACCAGCAGAGGAGGATCGAGGGGGCGCTGGGAAGGCTACACCTTC.

Concerning this clone itself: One junction end disagrees with the germline gene, perhaps due to a read error. This rearrangement joins TRBV11-3 to TRBJ2-3; D is unresolved. The CDR3 has 14 amino acids. Germline V gives CDR1 SGHNT, CDR2 YENEEA. CDR3 sequence reads: CASSLSRGTDTQYF. DNA for the CDR3: TGTGCCAGCAGCTTGTCCAGAGGCACGGATACGCAGTATTTT.

This sequence joins TRBV10-3 and TRBJ1-1; 9 positions match TRBD1. The CDR3 extends over 16 amino acids. The V segment lost 6 bases and the J segment 4 bases; nucleotides outside the gene matches: 12. Per the germline V gene, CDR1 is ENHRY and CDR2 is SYGVKD. Written as DNA, the CDR3 is TGTGCCATCAGCTTCTACCGGGACAGGGATTTCACTGAAGCTTTCTTT. It yields the protein CAISFYRDRDFTEAFF.

This clone has a handful of counts. J is TRBJ1-1 and V is TRBV5-4; 8 positions agree with TRBD1. Germline V gene lookup returns CDR1 SGHNT and CDR2 YYREEE (reference sequence). Trimming removed 4 bases from V and 3 bases from J; junction bases left unmatched: 5. CDR3 length: 14 amino acids. The CDR3 DNA reads as TGTGCCAGCAGCCGGACAGGGCGCGACACTGAAGCTTTCTTT. Translation: CASSRTGRDTEAFF.

The chain uses TRBV19 and TRBJ1-1; D gene uncertain. This CDR3 has 17 amino acids. Germline CDR1 LNHDA, CDR2 SQIVND (reference sequence). V lost 5 bases and J lost 5, with 24 bases in between. CDR3 coding DNA: TGTGCCAGTAGTTTTAGCAAGGCCTCCCCATCGGGTACTGAAGCTTTCTTT. It encodes CASSFSKASPSGTEAFF.

The sample holds one count of this clone. V is TRBV7-2 and J is TRBJ2-1, with 14 nucleotides matching TRBD2. The V and J ends lost 5 bases and 9 bases, in that order; junction bases with no gene match: 6. CDR1 and CDR2 from the germline V gene are SGHTA and FQGNSA. The CDR3 sequence is 15 residues long. CDR3 DNA: TGTGCCAGCAGCCTATCGACTAGCGGGGGGGGTGAGCAGTTCTTC. Translating gives CASSLSTSGGGEQFF.

The chain has TRBV9 and TRBJ1-2, with a possible D match to TRBD1 (5 bases). The CDR3 sequence is 15 residues long. The V end lost 4 bases, the J end lost 7 bases, and 20 bases lay between the germline ends. From germline, CDR1 is SGDLS and CDR2 YYNGEE. CDR3 region: CASSPAGRRGGGYTF. CDR3 in DNA: TGTGCCAGCAGCCCTGCTGGACGGCGGGGGGGTGGCTACACCTTC. Complete variable domain (other parts from reference TRBV9 and TRBJ1-2): DSGVTQTPKHLITATGQRVTLRCSPRSGDLSVYWYQQSLDQGLQFLIQYYNGEERAKGNILERFSAQQFPDLHSELNLSSLELGDSALYFCASSPAGRRGGGYTFGSGTRLTVV.

V usage is TRBV5-1 and J usage is TRBJ2-7; 7 positions agree with TRBD2. Trimming removed 3 bases from V and 0 bases from J; junction bases left unmatched: 6. Germline CDR1 and CDR2: SGHRS and YFSETQ. This CDR3 has 15 amino acids. As DNA, the CDR3 is TGCGCCAGCAGCTATGGATGGGAGGGCTCCTACGAGCAGTACTTC. Protein product: CASSYGWEGSYEQYF.

The rearrangement links TRBV4-2 to TRBJ1-3; D is uncertain. The CDR3 has 15 amino acids. Per the germline V gene, CDR1 is LGHNA and CDR2 is YNFKEQ. The V end lost 0 bases, the J end lost 0 bases, and 6 bases lay between the germline ends. The chain's CDR3 is CASSQDGSSGNTIYF. The DNA for the CDR3 is TGTGCCAGCAGCCAAGATGGCAGCTCTGGAAACACCATATATTTT.

Only a few counts were recorded for this clone. The rearrangement joins TRBV7-9 to TRBJ2-5, with TRBD2 as a possible D gene (5 bases). Germline CDR1 reads SEHNR; CDR2 reads FQNEAQ (reference sequence). V was pared by 7 bases and J by 4 bases, with 16 bases between. This CDR3 has 14 amino acids. CDR3 nucleotide sequence: TGTGCCAGCACCCCCGGGGAGTTATTAGAGACCCAGTACTTC. Translated: CASTPGELLETQYF.

DNA for the CDR3: TGTGCCAGCAGCTCCCGCCAGACAGGGGTGGGCGGGGAGCTGTTTTTT. Translating gives CASSSRQTGVGGELFF. The rearrangement uses TRBV5-4 and TRBJ2-2, with TRBD1 identical over 8 bases. CDR3 size: 16 residues. Trimming took 3 bases from V and 7 from J; bases not matched to a gene: 11. CDR1 SGHNT and CDR2 YYREEE come from the germline V gene (reference sequence).

The chain links TRBV2 to TRBJ2-3; perhaps TRBD2 as D (6 bases). This CDR3 has 11 residues. Trimming left V 11 bases short and J 9 bases short, with 15 bases between. Germline-derived CDR1 and CDR2 are SNHLY and FYNNEI. The CDR3 DNA reads TGTGCCGAGCAGGCGGAGGGGACGCAGTATTTT. It encodes CAEQAEGTQYF.

This rearrangement joins TRBV7-9 to TRBJ1-2; 9 nucleotides align to TRBD1. V lost 6 bases and J lost 0; bases outside the gene matches: 11. The CDR3 has 17 amino acids. Germline V gene lookup returns CDR1 SEHNR and CDR2 FQNEAQ (reference sequence). The CDR3 coding sequence is TGTGCCAGCAGACCACCCGGGACAGGGATAGCTAACTATGGCTACACCTTC. As protein: CASRPPGTGIANYGYTF.

The chain is built from TRBV5-1 and TRBJ1-3; D gene unclear. Germline V gives CDR1 SGHRS, CDR2 YFSETQ. The CDR3 is 15 amino acids. V was pared by 4 bases and J by 4 bases, with 15 bases between. The CDR3 here is CASSLHQGAGNTIYF. DNA of the CDR3: TGCGCCAGCAGCCTACACCAAGGAGCAGGAAACACCATATATTTT.

J is TRBJ2-3 and V is TRBV7-9, with TRBD2 identical over 15 bases. V lost 4 bases to trimming and J lost 5 bases; unmatched junction nucleotides: 10. CDR3 size: 18 residues. The V gene's germline CDR1 is SEHNR and CDR2 FQNEAQ (reference sequence). The CDR3 nucleotides are TGTGCCAGCAGCTCCGGACTAGCGGGAGGGCCTCGGGGAGATACGCAGTATTTT. As protein: CASSSGLAGGPRGDTQYF.

The chain carries TRBV7-2 and TRBJ1-2, with TRBD1 matching 7 bases. The V gene's germline CDR1 is SGHTA and CDR2 FQGNSA. The V gene end was trimmed by 5 bases and the J gene end by 8 bases; junction bases not matched to a gene: 14. The CDR3 has 15 residues. CDR3 coding DNA: TGTGCCAGCAGCCCCCTTACAAAGGGGGCGTGGGGCTACACCTTC. It codes for CASSPLTKGAWGYTF.